Below, 15 T cell receptor beta chains from the same sample are listed, as sequenced in a study of blood T cell repertoires in COVID-19. Repertoires were generated with immunoSEQ multiplex PCR, while TCRdb's copy carries only in-frame clones and drops some. Among around 300,000 clones listed, approximately 86% were seen once. The sequenced material came from PBMCs or T cells enriched from blood (not recorded which). Receptors originate from a woman aged 18 to 35 who had recovered from COVID-19.

This chain connects TRBV7-9 to TRBJ2-1, with 9 bases aligning to TRBD1. The CDR3 totals 15 residues. CDR1 is SEHNR, CDR2 FQNEAQ, per germline (reference sequence). V was clipped by 3 bases and J by 9 bases; unmatched bases: 9. CDR3 in amino acids: CASSFSGTGKSEQFF. CDR3 DNA: TGTGCCAGCAGCTTTTCCGGGACAGGGAAAAGTGAGCAGTTCTTC. The full variable domain, its missing parts supplied by reference TRBV7-9 and TRBJ2-1, is DTGVSQNPRHKITKRGQNVTFRCDPISEHNRLYWYRQTLGQGPEFLTYFQNEAQLEKSRLLSDRFSAERPKGSFSTLEIQRTEQGDSAMYLCASSFSGTGKSEQFFGPGTRLTVL.

This clone showed up just a few times. J is TRBJ2-7 and V is TRBV28, with 8 bases aligning to TRBD1. This CDR3 spans 13 amino acids. CDR1 and CDR2 from the germline V gene are MDHEN and SYDVKM. V lost 7 bases and J lost 5; bases outside the gene matches: 7. In DNA, the CDR3 is TGTGCCAGCACCGCGGACAGGGCTCACGAGCAGTACTTC. Its protein product is CASTADRAHEQYF. The full variable domain, its missing parts supplied by reference TRBV28 and TRBJ2-7, is DVKVTQSSRYLVKRTGEKVFLECVQDMDHENMFWYRQDPGLGLRLIYFSYDVKMKEKGDIPEGYSVSREKKERFSLILESASTNQTSMYLCASTADRAHEQYFGPGTRLTVT.

The J gene is TRBJ2-2, the V gene TRBV28; D perhaps matches TRBD2 (6 bases). Per the germline V gene, CDR1 is MDHEN and CDR2 is SYDVKM. V dropped 7 bases and J dropped 4 bases, with 10 bases sitting between them. CDR3 length: 13 residues. The CDR3 DNA sequence: TGTGCCAGCATTCGGGAGTCCACCGGGGAGCTGTTTTTT. Encoded protein: CASIRESTGELFF.

V gene TRBV5-4 combines with J gene TRBJ2-1; D is unclear. The V gene's germline CDR1 is SGHNT and CDR2 YYREEE (reference sequence). CDR3 length: 14 residues. The V end lost 2 bases, the J end lost 4 bases, and 10 bases lay between the germline ends. Here the CDR3 DNA reads TGTGCCAGCAGCTTTTCTCCCCCGTACAATGAGCAGTTCTTC. This sequence encodes CASSFSPPYNEQFF.

The chain recombines TRBV5-3 with TRBJ2-1, with TRBD2 matching 7 bases. TRBV5-3 is assigned to the ORF class and has an uncertain function. The CDR3 contains 15 residues. Losses at the gene ends were 4 bases for V and 7 bases for J; bases not matched to a gene: 11. CDR3 residues: CARSDHGGSSNEQFF. The CDR3 nucleotides are TGTGCCAGAAGCGATCATGGCGGGAGCTCGAATGAGCAGTTCTTC.

This chain connects TRBV6-5 to TRBJ2-5, with 15 bases fitting TRBD2. Germline values: CDR1 MNHEY, CDR2 SVGAGI. The V segment lost 2 bases and the J segment 4 bases; nucleotides outside the gene matches: 2. The CDR3 runs to 16 residues. The CDR3 DNA follows: TGTGCCAGCAGTTACGGGACTAGCGGGAGGCGAGAGACCCAGTACTTC. Its protein is CASSYGTSGRRETQYF.

The chain joins TRBV10-2 to TRBJ1-1; tentatively, D is TRBD1 (6 bases). The V gene lost 10 bases and the J gene lost 4 bases, with 16 bases spanning the gap. The CDR3 sequence is 13 residues long. Germline V gene lookup returns CDR1 WSHSY and CDR2 SAAADI. CDR3 DNA sequence: TGCGCCACAAGCGGGGGCGACGGCACTGAAGCTTTCTTT. It yields the protein CATSGGDGTEAFF.

The V call is TRBV7-9, the J call TRBJ2-1; TRBD2 matches 15 bases. CDR3 length equals 18 residues. V shed 1 base and J 8 bases; nucleotides not matched to a gene: 9. Germline V CDR1 and CDR2: SEHNR, FQNEAQ (reference sequence). CDR3: CASSLGMGLAGGRDEQFF. The CDR3 region has the DNA TGTGCCAGCAGCTTAGGAATGGGACTAGCGGGGGGCAGGGATGAGCAGTTCTTC.

The chain joins TRBV12-3 or TRBV12-4 to TRBJ2-7; a possible D gene is TRBD1 (5 bases). This CDR3 is built from 13 residues. V was trimmed by 3 bases and J by 4 bases, leaving 10 bases between them. CDR3 nucleotides: TGTGCCAGCAGTTTGAGGAACAGGTACGAGCAGTACTTC. This gives the protein CASSLRNRYEQYF.

In this sample, this clone turned up a few times. The chain links TRBV27 to TRBJ2-3; maybe TRBD2 (5 bases). Trimming shortened V by 2 bases and J by 8 bases, and 14 bases separated the two germline ends. This CDR3 has 14 residues. Per the germline V gene, CDR1 is MNHEY and CDR2 is SMNVEV (reference sequence). CDR3 amino acids: CASSLQARVGTQYF. CDR3 sequence (DNA): TGTGCCAGCAGTTTACAGGCGCGGGTTGGTACGCAGTATTTT.

This chain connects TRBV6-5 to TRBJ2-6; maybe TRBD1 (6 bases). CDR1 MNHEY and CDR2 SVGAGI come from the germline V gene. The CDR3 has 15 amino acids. V lost 2 bases and J lost 1, with 6 bases in between. CDR3 in DNA: TGTGCCAGCAGTTACCAGGGGTCTGGGGCCAACGTCCTGACTTTC. Residues: CASSYQGSGANVLTF.

The rearrangement joins TRBV4-3 to TRBJ1-1; TRBD1 agrees at 9 bases. From germline, CDR1 is LGHNA and CDR2 YSLEER. The CDR3 runs 17 residues. V was pared by 2 bases and J by 3 bases, with 10 bases of the junction left unmatched. CDR3 residues: CASSQQTGTGPYTEAFF. The CDR3 DNA reads as TGCGCCAGCAGCCAACAAACCGGGACAGGGCCTTACACTGAAGCTTTCTTT.

V is TRBV30 and J is TRBJ1-2; D unclear. The CDR3 consists of 16 residues. V lost 3 bases and J lost 4, with 21 bases in between. Germline lookup yields CDR1 GTSNPN and CDR2 SVGIG (reference sequence). This CDR3 is CAWRDWREPLGYGYTF. The CDR3 DNA reads as TGTGCCTGGAGAGATTGGAGGGAGCCTCTTGGCTATGGCTACACCTTC.

The chain combines TRBV27 with TRBJ1-4, with 9 nucleotides matching TRBD1. Germline-derived CDR1 and CDR2 are MNHEY and SMNVEV (reference sequence). The CDR3 length is 15 residues. Trimming removed 4 bases from V and 6 bases from J; junction bases left unmatched: 6. The CDR3 reads CASSSQDRGHEKLFF. CDR3 DNA sequence: TGTGCCAGCAGTTCCCAGGACAGGGGACATGAAAAACTGTTTTTT. The full variable domain, completed using reference TRBV27 and TRBJ1-4, is EAQVTQNPRYLITVTGKKLTVTCSQNMNHEYMSWYRQDPGLGLRQIYYSMNVEVTDKGDVPEGYKVSRKEKRNFPLILESPSPNQTSLYFCASSSQDRGHEKLFFGSGTQLSVL.

This clone was recorded only once. The chain recombines TRBV5-8 with TRBJ2-1; 11 nucleotides agree with TRBD2. V was pared by 6 bases and J by 4 bases, with 3 bases of the junction left unmatched. This CDR3 comprises 14 residues. Germline loops: CDR1 SGHTS, CDR2 YDEGEE. CDR3 in DNA: TGTGCCAGCACGGGACTAGCGGATTACAATGAGCAGTTCTTC. It specifies CASTGLADYNEQFF.